This is a list of T cell receptor beta chains from one sample in a study of T cells in Graves' hyperthyroidism and ophthalmopathy. Using its own MiXCR run on the multiplex PCR reads, TCRdb lists one record per CDR3 protein. The sample comprises fewer than 750,000 distinct CDR3 sequences, about 14% of which are singletons, and 4% to 5.5% rests with the top ten. Input material: blood. These receptors originate from a middle-aged woman with Graves' ophthalmopathy. Both conserved end residues are part of each CDR3. D genes are given only for firm matches. Only part of the rows carry a size: once, few, many, or a class if the clone is expanded.

NA NA TRBJ2-7 TRBV5-1 CASAIRGAYEQYF TGCGCCAGCGCGATTCGGGGTGCCTACGAGCAGTACTTC
TRBD2 many TRBJ2-7 TRBV4-3 CASSQVMTSRLYEQYF TGCGCCAGCAGCCAAGTAATGACTAGCAGGTTGTACGAGCAGTACTTC
TRBD1 many TRBJ2-7 TRBV6-5 CASSSVRDRGYSYEQYF TGTGCCAGCAGTTCCGTCCGGGACAGGGGTTACTCCTACGAGCAGTACTTC
NA NA TRBJ2-7 TRBV5-1 CASSLESTGSNEQYF TGCGCCAGCAGCTTGGAATCTACAGGGTCTAACGAGCAGTACTTC
NA many TRBJ2-5 TRBV20-1 CSATPLVSQYF TGCAGTGCTACCCCCCTGGTTAGCCAGTACTTC
NA few TRBJ2-4 TRBV6-7 CASIEDSLAKNIQYF TGTGCCAGCATCGAGGACAGTCTAGCCAAAAACATTCAGTACTTC
TRBD2 many TRBJ2-7 TRBV12-3/TRBV12-4 CASSPTSGAYEQYF TGTGCCAGCAGCCCGACTAGCGGAGCCTACGAGCAGTACTTC
NA many TRBJ1-3 TRBV28 CASSFQGSGNTIYF TGTGCCAGCAGTTTTCAGGGTTCCGGAAACACCATATATTTT
TRBD2 NA TRBJ2-7 TRBV20-1 CSASPSGSEQYF TGCAGTGCTAGTCCTAGCGGAAGCGAGCAGTACTTC
NA NA TRBJ2-7 TRBV6-2/TRBV6-3 CASSYPSGVYEQYF TGTGCCAGCAGTTACCCGAGCGGAGTCTACGAGCAGTACTTC
TRBD1 few TRBJ2-5 TRBV19 CASSRGQGPQETQYF TGTGCCAGTAGCCGAGGACAGGGGCCTCAAGAGACCCAGTACTTC
NA many TRBJ2-7 TRBV7-2 CASSLGGPVFEQYF TGTGCCAGCAGCTTAGGGGGGCCTGTCTTCGAGCAGTACTTC
NA many TRBJ1-1 TRBV11-2 CASSLVRNTEAFF TGTGCCAGCAGCTTGGTCCGGAACACTGAAGCTTTCTTT
NA many TRBJ1-2 TRBV5-1 CASSLEGQAGYTF TGCGCCAGCAGCTTGGAAGGGCAAGCCGGCTACACCTTC
NA many TRBJ1-6 TRBV15 CATSKGRGNSPLHF TGTGCCACCAGCAAAGGACGGGGAAATTCACCCCTCCACTTT
TRBD2 NA TRBJ2-4 TRBV2 CASNFGLRGDIQYF TGTGCCAGCAACTTTGGACTCCGGGGGGACATTCAGTACTTC
NA NA TRBJ2-7 TRBV9 CASSLVQSEQYF TGTGCCAGCAGCTTAGTCCAGAGCGAGCAGTACTTC
NA many TRBJ2-5 TRBV19 CASSIWGRPGETQYF TGTGCCAGTAGTATTTGGGGGAGGCCCGGAGAGACCCAGTACTTC
NA few TRBJ1-1 TRBV12-3/TRBV12-4 CASSDRTHEAFF TGTGCCAGCAGCGATAGGACGCATGAAGCTTTCTTT
TRBD2 once TRBJ2-2 TRBV12-3/TRBV12-4 CASSRAGGDTGELFF TGTGCCAGCAGTAGAGCGGGAGGGGACACCGGGGAGCTGTTTTTT
TRBD1 NA TRBJ1-2 TRBV10-3 CAISAGTANYGYTF TGTGCCATCAGTGCCGGGACAGCAAACTATGGCTACACCTTC
NA many TRBJ1-3 TRBV20-1 CSARMGSGNTIYF TGCAGTGCTAGAATGGGCTCTGGAAACACCATATATTTT
NA few TRBJ2-7 TRBV9 CASSVVTGDEQYF TGTGCCAGCAGCGTAGTCACAGGAGACGAGCAGTACTTC
NA few TRBJ1-3 TRBV9 CASSVRASSGNTIYF TGTGCCAGCAGCGTTAGGGCGTCCTCTGGAAACACCATATATTTT
NA many TRBJ2-4 TRBV30 CAWTHPQPKNIQYF TGTGCCTGGACTCACCCCCAGCCCAAAAACATTCAGTACTTC
NA many TRBJ2-5 TRBV5-1 CASTNPTGQETQYF TGCGCCAGCACGAACCCCACAGGTCAAGAGACCCAGTACTTC
NA many TRBJ2-5 TRBV7-3 CASRDEQCQETQYF TGTGCCAGCAGGGATGAACAGTGCCAAGAGACCCAGTACTTC
TRBD1 many TRBJ2-5 TRBV25-1 CASSETQGSRETQYF TGTGCCAGCAGTGAGACACAGGGGTCCAGGGAGACCCAGTACTTC
NA many TRBJ2-7 TRBV2 CASSGAGGYYEQYF TGTGCCAGCAGTGGGGCAGGTGGCTACTACGAGCAGTACTTC
NA few TRBJ2-6 TRBV29-1 CSVRWPGDGANVLTF TGCAGCGTACGTTGGCCGGGGGATGGGGCCAACGTCCTGACTTTC
NA many TRBJ2-2 TRBV29-1 CSVLGTNTGELFF TGCAGCGTTCTGGGCACGAACACCGGGGAGCTGTTTTTT
TRBD2 many TRBJ2-7 TRBV9 CASSVGLAASYEQYF TGTGCCAGCAGCGTCGGACTAGCGGCCTCCTACGAGCAGTACTTC
NA NA TRBJ1-6 TRBV18 CASSPPANNSPLHF TGTGCCAGCTCACCACCTGCGAATAATTCACCCCTCCACTTT
NA many TRBJ2-5 TRBV4-1 CASSQDRGEETQYF TGCGCCAGCAGCCAAGACAGGGGTGAAGAGACCCAGTACTTC
NA NA TRBJ2-5 TRBV6-5 CASSSPGRGRGFGTQYF TGTGCCAGCAGTTCCCCCGGGAGGGGCAGGGGGTTTGGGACCCAGTACTTC
NA many TRBJ2-5 TRBV29-1 CSTFRALVETQYF TGCAGCACCTTCAGGGCGTTAGTAGAGACCCAGTACTTC